The present T cell receptor (beta chain) was sequenced within a study of vaccination and CD4 T cells after COVID-19. Study background: Post-COVID samples had a sampling time that fell a median roughly 100 days after diagnosis (range 35 to 161).

The table lists this clonotype with a few counts. What it binds is not known. Treatment reported: roughly nine-day PBMC culture with coronavirus spike peptide pools or control peptides (ViraFEST assay). The Oncomine TCR Beta short-read assay was what sequenced the DNA obtained from cultured CD4+ T cells. TCRdb redid the calling of the PCR reads with MiXCR, one entry per CDR3 protein. The sample lists thousands of distinct CDR3 sequences; roughly 40% were seen once. Input material: CD4+ T cells from blood, cultured in vitro. The TCR originated in a human donor who had recovered from COVID-19.

The CDR3 coding sequence is TGTGCCAGCAGTGCCTTAGGGGTTAGCAATCAGCCCCAGCATTTT. Amino acids: CASSALGVSNQPQHF. The V and J genes are TRBV6-1 and TRBJ1-5, with TRBD1 as a possible D gene (5 bases). In germline, CDR1 is MNHNS, CDR2 SASEGT. The germline V and J ends were trimmed by 4 bases and 0 bases, with 10 bases remaining between them. There are 15 residues in the CDR3.